This T cell receptor (beta chain) was sequenced for a study of blood T cells in healthy people across ages. Overall study findings and caveats: Roughly linear declines in TCR beta diversity per million T cells occurred with age. A greater number of naive CD4+ cells and higher diversity distinguished long-lived donors from aged donors.

CDR3 length: 17 amino acids. The V end was cut by 4 bases, the J end by 7 bases, with 22 bases between. Per the germline V gene, CDR1 is SGHVS and CDR2 is FNYEAQ. On this clonotype: The antigen is unknown.

Through a sample-barcoded 5' primer and a J-beta primer mix, a second PCR was run for 7 to 11 cycles. A tag from a template-switch adaptor with 12 random nucleotides marked each cDNA molecule. MiXCR, run by TCRdb on the 5' RACE reads, gives a single entry per CDR3 protein. The sample includes about 760,000 distinct CDR3 sequences, 56% seen only once; the top ten take 25% to 30%. Donors were healthy Caucasian individuals from Russia aged about 6 to 90. This chain uses TRBV7-6 with TRBJ1-4; D might be TRBD1 (5 bases). The TCR originated in a man aged 40-49 years in good health. The sample taken for sequencing was blood. As DNA, the CDR3 is TGTGCCAGCAGCTACCCCTCCGGGACCCGGGGATCTGAAAAACTGTTTTTT. Its protein is CASSYPSGTRGSEKLFF.